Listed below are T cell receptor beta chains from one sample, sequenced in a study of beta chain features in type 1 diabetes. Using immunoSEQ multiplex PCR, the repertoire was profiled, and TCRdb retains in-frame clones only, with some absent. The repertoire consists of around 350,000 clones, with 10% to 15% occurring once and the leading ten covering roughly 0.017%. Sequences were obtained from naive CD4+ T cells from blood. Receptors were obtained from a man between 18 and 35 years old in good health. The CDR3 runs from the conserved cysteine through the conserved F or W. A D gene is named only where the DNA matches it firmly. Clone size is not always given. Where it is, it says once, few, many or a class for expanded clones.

TGTGCTAGCAGCCCTGGGGTCCCAGGGTACACCAATGAGCAGTTCTTC	CASSPGVPGYTNEQFF	few	TRBV7-7	NA	TRBJ2-1
TGTGCCAGTAGTATAGGTCGTCTGGGGCGGGAGGACGAGCAGTACTTC	CASSIGRLGREDEQYF	few	TRBV19	TRBD2	TRBJ2-7
TGCAGCGGACGTGGCAGGGCGAATGGCTACACCTTC	CSGRGRANGYTF	NA	TRBV29-1	NA	TRBJ1-2
TGTGCCAGCAGCTTTGACAGCATGAACACTGAAGCTTTCTTT	CASSFDSMNTEAFF	few	TRBV11-2	NA	TRBJ1-1
TGTGCCAGCAGCTTAGATGACAGGAGCTACGAGCAGTACTTC	CASSLDDRSYEQYF	few	TRBV7-2	NA	TRBJ2-7
TGCGCCAGCACTATAAGCGGGAACTCCTACAATGAGCAGTTCTTC	CASTISGNSYNEQFF	NA	TRBV5-1	TRBD2	TRBJ2-1
TGTGCCAGCAGCGTCTCCAGGACAGGGAGGGTGCGCACAGATACGCAGTATTTT	CASSVSRTGRVRTDTQYF	few	TRBV9	NA	TRBJ2-3
TGTGCCAGCAGCGTAGGGCCGGGAAAGAACACTGAAGCTTTCTTT	CASSVGPGKNTEAFF	few	TRBV9	NA	TRBJ1-1
TGTGCCAGCAGCTTAACCGGGACTAGGGGTGAGACCCAGTACTTC	CASSLTGTRGETQYF	NA	TRBV5-4	TRBD2	TRBJ2-5
TGTGCCAGCGGCTTTGGGGACAGGAGCGAAGCTTTCTTT	CASGFGDRSEAFF	NA	TRBV6-1	TRBD1	TRBJ1-1
TGTGCCAGCAGCCCCGGGGGAGCCAGACCCTACTTC	CASSPGGARPYF	NA	TRBV11-1	NA	TRBJ2-7
TGTGCCAGCAGTTACTCAGGACAGCTCTATGGCTACACCTTC	CASSYSGQLYGYTF	few	TRBV6-5	NA	TRBJ1-2
TGTGCCAGCAGTTACAGGCGGGAGAACTATGGCTACACCTTC	CASSYRRENYGYTF	few	TRBV6-5	NA	TRBJ1-2
TGTGCCAGTAGTCCTGAGGGGACTAGCGGATACAATGAGCAGTTCTTC	CASSPEGTSGYNEQFF	few	TRBV19	TRBD2	TRBJ2-1
TGTGCCAGCAGTTTGAATGCCCTTAGCGAGCAGTTCTTC	CASSLNALSEQFF	NA	TRBV27	NA	TRBJ2-1
TGTGCCAGCACTTTAGGGGGGGTTCTCCCCTCCTACGAGCAGTACTTC	CASTLGGVLPSYEQYF	NA	TRBV5-4	NA	TRBJ2-7
TGTGCCAGCAGCTTAGGCGGGCACACTGAAGCTTTCTTT	CASSLGGHTEAFF	few	TRBV7-2	NA	TRBJ1-1
TGTGCCAGCAGTCAAACAGGGGGCGCTTGGTACGAGCAGTACTTC	CASSQTGGAWYEQYF	NA	TRBV28	TRBD1	TRBJ2-7
TGTGCCAGCAGATTAGGGGCGTCTGGGAGCACAGATACGCAGTATTTT	CASRLGASGSTDTQYF	few	TRBV7-2	NA	TRBJ2-3
TGCAGCGTACGCGGGGGGGGACAAAACATTCAGTACTTC	CSVRGGGQNIQYF	NA	TRBV29-1	TRBD2	TRBJ2-4
TGTGCCAGCAGCCCCTCCGACAGGGGAGCCGAGCAGTACTTC	CASSPSDRGAEQYF	NA	TRBV7-3	TRBD1	TRBJ2-7
TGTGCCAGCAGCTTTGCGGGGGGCCTCACAGATACGCAGTATTTT	CASSFAGGLTDTQYF	few	TRBV7-2	TRBD2	TRBJ2-3
TGTGCCAGCAGCCAAGTCCGGGGTAATTCACCCCTCCACTTT	CASSQVRGNSPLHF	few	TRBV14	NA	TRBJ1-6
TGTGCCAGCAGCGAAAAACAGGGGTTCGGCACTGAAGCTTTCTTT	CASSEKQGFGTEAFF	NA	TRBV9	TRBD1	TRBJ1-1
TGTGCCAGCAGCAAACAGGGAGGCTACACCTTC	CASSKQGGYTF	NA	TRBV7-3	NA	TRBJ1-2
TGTGCCAGCTCACCAAGGACTAGCGTGATCTACGAGCAGTACTTC	CASSPRTSVIYEQYF	few	TRBV18	TRBD2	TRBJ2-7
TGTGCCAGCAGTTACGATAGCTACGAGCAGTACTTC	CASSYDSYEQYF	NA	TRBV6-6	NA	TRBJ2-7
TGTGCCTGGAGTCCAACAGCCTCTGGGGCCAACGTCCTGACTTTC	CAWSPTASGANVLTF	NA	TRBV30	NA	TRBJ2-6
TGTGCCAGCAGTTTATTAGGGGTCTACGAGCAGTACTTC	CASSLLGVYEQYF	few	TRBV28	NA	TRBJ2-7
TGTGCCAGCAGCTTAGTGGACTCACTTTTGGGCGATGAGCAGTTCTTC	CASSLVDSLLGDEQFF	NA	TRBV7-9	NA	TRBJ2-1
TGTGCCAGCAGCAAGACTAGCGGGAGTGGCACCGGGGAGCTGTTTTTT	CASSKTSGSGTGELFF	few	TRBV7-2	TRBD2	TRBJ2-2
TGTGCCACCAGCAGAGAAGAGGTTACGAGGGAGCCCCAGCATTTT	CATSREEVTREPQHF	NA	TRBV15	NA	TRBJ1-5
TGTGCCAGTACCAAGACAGGGGTCAATCAGCCCCAGCATTTT	CASTKTGVNQPQHF	NA	TRBV19	TRBD1	TRBJ1-5